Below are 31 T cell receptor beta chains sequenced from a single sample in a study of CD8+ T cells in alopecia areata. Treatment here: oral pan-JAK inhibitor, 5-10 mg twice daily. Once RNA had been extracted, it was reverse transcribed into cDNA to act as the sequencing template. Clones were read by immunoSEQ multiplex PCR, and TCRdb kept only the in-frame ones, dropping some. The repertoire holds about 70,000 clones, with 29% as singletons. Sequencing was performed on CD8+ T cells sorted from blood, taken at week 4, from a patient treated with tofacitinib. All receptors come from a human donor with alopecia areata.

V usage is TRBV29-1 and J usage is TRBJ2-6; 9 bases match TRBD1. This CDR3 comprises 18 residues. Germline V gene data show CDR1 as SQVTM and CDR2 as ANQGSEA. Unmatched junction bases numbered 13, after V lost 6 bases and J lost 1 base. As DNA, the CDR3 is TGCAGCGTGGGACCTTCCGGGACAGGGCGATCTGGGGCCAACGTCCTGACTTTC. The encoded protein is CSVGPSGTGRSGANVLTF.

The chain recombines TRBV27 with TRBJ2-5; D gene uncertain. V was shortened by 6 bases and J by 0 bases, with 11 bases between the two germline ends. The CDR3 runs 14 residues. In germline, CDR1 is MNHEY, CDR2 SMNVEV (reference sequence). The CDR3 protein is CASSSGPDQETQYF. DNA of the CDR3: TGTGCCAGCAGCTCCGGGCCAGACCAAGAGACCCAGTACTTC.

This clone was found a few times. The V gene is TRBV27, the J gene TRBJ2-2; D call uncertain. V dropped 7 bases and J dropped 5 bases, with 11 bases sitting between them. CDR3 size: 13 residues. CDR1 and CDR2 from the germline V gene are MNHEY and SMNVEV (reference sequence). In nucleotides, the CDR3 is TGTGCCAGCACGCCAGGTCGGACCGGGGAGCTGTTTTTT. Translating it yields CASTPGRTGELFF.

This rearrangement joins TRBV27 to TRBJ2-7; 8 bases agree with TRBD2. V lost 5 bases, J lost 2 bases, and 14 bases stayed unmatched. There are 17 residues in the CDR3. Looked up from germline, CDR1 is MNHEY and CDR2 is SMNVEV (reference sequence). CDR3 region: CASSANGVAGPPYEQYF. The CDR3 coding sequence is TGTGCCAGCAGTGCCAACGGTGTAGCGGGACCCCCCTACGAGCAGTACTTC.

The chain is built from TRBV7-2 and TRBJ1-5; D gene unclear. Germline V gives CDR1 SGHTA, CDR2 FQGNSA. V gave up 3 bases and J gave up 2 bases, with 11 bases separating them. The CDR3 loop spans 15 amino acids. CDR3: CASSFSAWGNQPQHF. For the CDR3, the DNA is TGTGCCAGCAGCTTTAGTGCCTGGGGCAATCAGCCCCAGCATTTT.

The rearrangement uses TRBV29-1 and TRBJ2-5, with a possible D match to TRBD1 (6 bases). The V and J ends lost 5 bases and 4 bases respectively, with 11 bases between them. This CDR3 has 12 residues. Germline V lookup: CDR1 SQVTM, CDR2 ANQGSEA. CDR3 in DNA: TGCAGCGTTCTCGAGACAGGAGAGACCCAGTACTTC. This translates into CSVLETGETQYF. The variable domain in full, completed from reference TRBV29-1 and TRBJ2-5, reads SAVISQKPSRDICQRGTSLTIQCQVDSQVTMMFWYRQQPGQSLTLIATANQGSEATYESGFVIDKFPISRPNLTFSTLTVSNMSPEDSSIYLCSVLETGETQYFGPGTRLLVL.

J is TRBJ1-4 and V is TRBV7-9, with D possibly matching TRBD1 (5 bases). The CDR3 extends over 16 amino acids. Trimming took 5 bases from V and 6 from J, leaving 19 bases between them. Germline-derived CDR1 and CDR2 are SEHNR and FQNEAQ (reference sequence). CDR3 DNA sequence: TGTGCCAGCAGCCCCGCTGGGGGACGACTTTATGAAAAACTGTTTTTT. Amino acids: CASSPAGGRLYEKLFF. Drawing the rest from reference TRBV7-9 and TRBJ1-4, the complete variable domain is DTGVSQNPRHKITKRGQNVTFRCDPISEHNRLYWYRQTLGQGPEFLTYFQNEAQLEKSRLLSDRFSAERPKGSFSTLEIQRTEQGDSAMYLCASSPAGGRLYEKLFFGSGTQLSVL.

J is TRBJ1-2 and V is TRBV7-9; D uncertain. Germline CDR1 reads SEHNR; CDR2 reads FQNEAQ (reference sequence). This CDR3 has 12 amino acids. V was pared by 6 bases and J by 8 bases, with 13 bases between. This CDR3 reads CASREDDGGYTF. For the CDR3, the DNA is TGTGCCAGCAGGGAGGACGATGGAGGCTACACCTTC.

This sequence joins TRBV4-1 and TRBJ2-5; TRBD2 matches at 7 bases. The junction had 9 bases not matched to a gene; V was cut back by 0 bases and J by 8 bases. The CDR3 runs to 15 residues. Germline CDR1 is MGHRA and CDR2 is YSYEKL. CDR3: CASSQEGASGGTQYF. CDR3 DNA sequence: TGCGCCAGCAGCCAAGAGGGAGCTAGCGGTGGTACCCAGTACTTC.

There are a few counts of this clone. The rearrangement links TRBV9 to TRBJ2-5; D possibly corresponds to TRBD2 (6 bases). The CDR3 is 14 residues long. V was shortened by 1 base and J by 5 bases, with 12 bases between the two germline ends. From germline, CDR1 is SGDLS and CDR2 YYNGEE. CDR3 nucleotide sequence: TGTGCCAGCAGCGTAATCGGGAGTGGGGAGACCCAGTACTTC. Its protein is CASSVIGSGETQYF.

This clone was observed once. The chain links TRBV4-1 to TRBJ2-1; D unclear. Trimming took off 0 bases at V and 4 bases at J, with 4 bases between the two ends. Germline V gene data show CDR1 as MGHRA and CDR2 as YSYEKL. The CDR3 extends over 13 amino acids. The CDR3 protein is CASSQDFYNEQFF. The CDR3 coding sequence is TGCGCCAGCAGCCAAGACTTTTACAATGAGCAGTTCTTC.

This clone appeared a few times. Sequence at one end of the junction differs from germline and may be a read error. CDR3 in amino acids: CASSGTRVDNEQLF. For the CDR3, the DNA is TGTGCCAGTAGCGGGACTAGAGTTGACAATGAGCAGCTCTTC. This chain uses TRBV19 with TRBJ2-1; the match to TRBD2 covers 8 bases. The CDR3 is 14 residues long. Germline V gene sequence: CDR1 LNHDA, CDR2 SQIVND (reference sequence).

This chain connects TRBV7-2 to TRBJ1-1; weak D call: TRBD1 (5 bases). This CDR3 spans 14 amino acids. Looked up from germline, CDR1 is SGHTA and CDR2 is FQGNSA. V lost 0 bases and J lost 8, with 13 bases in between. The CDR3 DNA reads TGTGCCAGCAGCTTAGCGCGGGGGGGAGTGGAAGCTTTCTTT. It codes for CASSLARGGVEAFF.

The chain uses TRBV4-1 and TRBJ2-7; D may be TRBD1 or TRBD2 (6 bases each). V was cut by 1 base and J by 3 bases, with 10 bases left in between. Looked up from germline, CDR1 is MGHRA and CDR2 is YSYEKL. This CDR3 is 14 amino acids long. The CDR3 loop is CASSQGGAGYEQYF. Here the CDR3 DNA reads TGCGCCAGCAGCCAAGGGGGGGCTGGCTACGAGCAGTACTTC.

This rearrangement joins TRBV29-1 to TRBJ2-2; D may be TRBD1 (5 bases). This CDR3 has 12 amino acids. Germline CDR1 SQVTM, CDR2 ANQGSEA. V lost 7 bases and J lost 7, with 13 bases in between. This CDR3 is CSGRDSRGELFF. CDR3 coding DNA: TGCAGCGGCAGGGATTCTCGCGGGGAGCTGTTTTTT.

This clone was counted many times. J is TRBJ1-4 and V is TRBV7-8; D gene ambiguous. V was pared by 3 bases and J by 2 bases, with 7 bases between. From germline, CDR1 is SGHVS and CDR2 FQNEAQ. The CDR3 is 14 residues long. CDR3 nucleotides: TGTGCCAGCAGCTTGAGGCAGACTAATGAAAAACTGTTTTTT. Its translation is CASSLRQTNEKLFF.

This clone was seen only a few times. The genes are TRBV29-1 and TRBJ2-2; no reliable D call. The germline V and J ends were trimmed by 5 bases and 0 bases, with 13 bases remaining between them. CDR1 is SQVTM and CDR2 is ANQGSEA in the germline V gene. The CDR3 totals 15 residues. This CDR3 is CSVSTPQTNTGELFF. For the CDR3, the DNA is TGCAGCGTTAGTACACCTCAAACGAACACCGGGGAGCTGTTTTTT.

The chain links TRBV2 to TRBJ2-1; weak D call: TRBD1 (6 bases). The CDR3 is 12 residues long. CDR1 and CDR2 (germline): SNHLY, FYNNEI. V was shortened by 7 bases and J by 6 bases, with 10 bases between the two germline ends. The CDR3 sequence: CASTGQGNEQFF. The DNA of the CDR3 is TGTGCCAGCACGGGACAAGGCAATGAGCAGTTCTTC. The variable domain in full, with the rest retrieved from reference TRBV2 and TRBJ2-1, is EPEVTQTPSHQVTQMGQEVILRCVPISNHLYFYWYRQILGQKVEFLVSFYNNEISEKSEIFDDQFSVERPDGSNFTLKIRSTKLEDSAMYFCASTGQGNEQFFGPGTRLTVL.

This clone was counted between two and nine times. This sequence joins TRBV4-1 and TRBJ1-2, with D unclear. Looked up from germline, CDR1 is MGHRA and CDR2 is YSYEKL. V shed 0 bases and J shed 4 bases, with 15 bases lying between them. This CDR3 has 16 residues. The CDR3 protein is CASSQDSRGMGYGYTF. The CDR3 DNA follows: TGCGCCAGCAGCCAAGATTCTCGGGGTATGGGCTATGGCTACACCTTC.

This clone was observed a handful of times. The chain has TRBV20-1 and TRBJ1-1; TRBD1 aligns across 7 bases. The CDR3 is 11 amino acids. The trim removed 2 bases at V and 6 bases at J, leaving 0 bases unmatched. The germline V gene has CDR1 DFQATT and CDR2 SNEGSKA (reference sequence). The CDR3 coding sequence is TGCAGTGCTAGACAGGGGGCTGAAGCTTTCTTT. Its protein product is CSARQGAEAFF.

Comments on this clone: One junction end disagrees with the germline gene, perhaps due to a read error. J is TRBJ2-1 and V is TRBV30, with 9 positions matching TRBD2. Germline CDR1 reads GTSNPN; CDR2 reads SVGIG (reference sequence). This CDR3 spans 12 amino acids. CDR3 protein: CAWSLGGLALLF. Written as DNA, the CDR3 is TGTGCCTGGAGCCTAGGGGGACTAGCATTGCTCTTC.

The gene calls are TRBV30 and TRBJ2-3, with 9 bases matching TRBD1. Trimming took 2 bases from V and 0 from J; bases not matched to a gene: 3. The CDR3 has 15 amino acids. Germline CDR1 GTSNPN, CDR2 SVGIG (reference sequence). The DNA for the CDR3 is TGTGCCTGGAGTTGGACAGGGGCGAGCACAGATACGCAGTATTTT. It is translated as CAWSWTGASTDTQYF. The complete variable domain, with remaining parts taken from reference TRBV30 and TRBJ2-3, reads SQTIHQWPATLVQPVGSPLSLECTVEGTSNPNLYWYRQAAGRGLQLLFYSVGIGQISSEVPQNLSASRPQDRQFILSSKKLLLSDSGFYLCAWSWTGASTDTQYFGPGTRLTVL.

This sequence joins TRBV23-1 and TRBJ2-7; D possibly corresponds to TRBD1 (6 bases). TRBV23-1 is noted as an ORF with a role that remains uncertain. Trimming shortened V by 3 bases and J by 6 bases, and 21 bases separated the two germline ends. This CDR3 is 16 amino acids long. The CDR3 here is CASSHPGFQGRPEQYF. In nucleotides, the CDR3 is TGCGCCAGCAGTCACCCCGGCTTCCAGGGGAGACCCGAGCAGTACTTC.

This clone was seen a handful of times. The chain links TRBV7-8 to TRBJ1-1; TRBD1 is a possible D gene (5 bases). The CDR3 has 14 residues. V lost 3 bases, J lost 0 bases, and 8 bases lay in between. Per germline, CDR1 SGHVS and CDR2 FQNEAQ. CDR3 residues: CASSFGHMNTEAFF. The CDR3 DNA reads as TGTGCCAGCAGCTTCGGACATATGAACACTGAAGCTTTCTTT.

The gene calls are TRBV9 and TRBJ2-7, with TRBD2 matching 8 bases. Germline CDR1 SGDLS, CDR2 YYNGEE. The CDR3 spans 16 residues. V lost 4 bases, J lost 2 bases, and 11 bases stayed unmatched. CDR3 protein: CASSPPTSGPTYEQYF. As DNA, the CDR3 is TGTGCCAGCAGCCCCCCTACTAGCGGCCCAACCTACGAGCAGTACTTC.

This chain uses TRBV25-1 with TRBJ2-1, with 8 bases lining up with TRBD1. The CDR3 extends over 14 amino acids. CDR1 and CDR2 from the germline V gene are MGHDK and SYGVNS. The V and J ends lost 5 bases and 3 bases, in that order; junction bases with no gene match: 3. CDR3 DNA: TGTGCCAGCAGTCTGACAGGGGACTACAATGAGCAGTTCTTC. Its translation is CASSLTGDYNEQFF.

CDR3 residues: CASSAPQTSLEQFF. CDR3 DNA: TGTGCCAGCAGCGCACCCCAGACTAGCTTGGAGCAGTTCTTC. The V gene is TRBV9, the J gene TRBJ2-1; 7 nucleotides align to TRBD2. Trimming cost V 3 bases and J 10 bases; bases outside gene matches: 10. The CDR3 has 14 amino acids. CDR1 is SGDLS, CDR2 YYNGEE, per germline.

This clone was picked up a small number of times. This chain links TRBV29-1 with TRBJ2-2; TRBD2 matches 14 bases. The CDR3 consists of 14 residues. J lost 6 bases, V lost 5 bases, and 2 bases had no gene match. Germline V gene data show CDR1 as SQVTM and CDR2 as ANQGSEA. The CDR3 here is CSVMGLAGAGELFF. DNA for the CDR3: TGCAGCGTTATGGGACTAGCGGGAGCCGGGGAGCTGTTTTTT.

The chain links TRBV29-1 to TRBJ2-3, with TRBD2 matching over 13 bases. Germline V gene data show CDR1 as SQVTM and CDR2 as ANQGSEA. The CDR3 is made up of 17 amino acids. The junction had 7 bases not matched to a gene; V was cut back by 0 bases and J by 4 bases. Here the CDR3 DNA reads TGCAGCGTTGAAGATCGGACTAGCGGGAGTAGGGCAGATACGCAGTATTTT. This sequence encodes CSVEDRTSGSRADTQYF.

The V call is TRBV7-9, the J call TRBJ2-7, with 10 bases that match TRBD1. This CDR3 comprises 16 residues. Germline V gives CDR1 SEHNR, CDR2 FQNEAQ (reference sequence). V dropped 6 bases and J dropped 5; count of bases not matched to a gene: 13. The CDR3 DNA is TGTGCCAGCAGTTCCTGGGACAGGGGATTTTTCCACGAGCAGTACTTC. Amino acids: CASSSWDRGFFHEQYF. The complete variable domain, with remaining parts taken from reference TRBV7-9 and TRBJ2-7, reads DTGVSQNPRHKITKRGQNVTFRCDPISEHNRLYWYRQTLGQGPEFLTYFQNEAQLEKSRLLSDRFSAERPKGSFSTLEIQRTEQGDSAMYLCASSSWDRGFFHEQYFGPGTRLTVT.

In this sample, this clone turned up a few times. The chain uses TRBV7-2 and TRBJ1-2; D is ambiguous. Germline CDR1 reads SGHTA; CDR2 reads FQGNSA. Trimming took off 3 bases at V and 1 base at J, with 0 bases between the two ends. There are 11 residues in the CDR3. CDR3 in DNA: TGTGCCAGCAGCTTTAACTATGGCTACACCTTC. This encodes CASSFNYGYTF.